This TCR beta chain came from a study of shared clonotypes between healthy human individuals. Clones were sequenced by immunoSEQ multiplex PCR, and TCRdb holds only the in-frame ones, with some missing. The sample holds millions of clones, approximately 92% seen once. V shed 4 bases, J shed 6 bases, and the junction held 4 bases outside the gene matches. The CDR3 extends over 13 amino acids. Germline V CDR1 and CDR2: SGHRS, YFSETQ. In the case of this clone: The same CDR3 arises from other DNA sequences in this sample as well.

Sequencing input: naive CD4+ T cells sorted from blood. Subset given: CD45RA+ positively selected. The source is a man between 18 and 29 years old in good health. The chain combines TRBV5-1 with TRBJ1-2; 9 bases line up with TRBD1. This CDR3 reads CASSPTGGNGYTF. The DNA of the CDR3 is TGCGCCAGCAGCCCGACAGGGGGAAATGGCTACACCTTC.